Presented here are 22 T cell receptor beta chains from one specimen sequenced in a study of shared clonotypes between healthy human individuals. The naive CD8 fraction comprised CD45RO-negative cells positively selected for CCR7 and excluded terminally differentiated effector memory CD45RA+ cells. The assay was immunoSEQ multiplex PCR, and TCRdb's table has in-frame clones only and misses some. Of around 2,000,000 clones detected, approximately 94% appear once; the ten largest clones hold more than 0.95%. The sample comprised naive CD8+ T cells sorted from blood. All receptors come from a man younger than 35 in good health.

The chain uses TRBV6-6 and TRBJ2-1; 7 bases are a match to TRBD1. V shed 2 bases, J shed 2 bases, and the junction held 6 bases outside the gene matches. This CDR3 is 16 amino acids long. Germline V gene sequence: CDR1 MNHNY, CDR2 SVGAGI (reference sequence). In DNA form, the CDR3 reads TGTGCCAGCAGTTACCAGACAGGGCCCCCCTACAATGAGCAGTTCTTC. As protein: CASSYQTGPPYNEQFF.

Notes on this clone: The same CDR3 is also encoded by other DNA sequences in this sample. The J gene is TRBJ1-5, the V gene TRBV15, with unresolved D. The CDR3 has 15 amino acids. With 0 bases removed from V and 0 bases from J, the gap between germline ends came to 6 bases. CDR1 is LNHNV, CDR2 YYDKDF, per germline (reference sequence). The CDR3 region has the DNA TGTGCCACCAGCAGAGATAAGGGTAGCAATCAGCCCCAGCATTTT. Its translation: CATSRDKGSNQPQHF.

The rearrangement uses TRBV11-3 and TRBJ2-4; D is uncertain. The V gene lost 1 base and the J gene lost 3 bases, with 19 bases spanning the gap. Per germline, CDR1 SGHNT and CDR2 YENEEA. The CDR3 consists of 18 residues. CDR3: CASSLATLLLFGKNIQYF. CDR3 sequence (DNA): TGTGCCAGCAGCTTAGCCACTTTGTTGCTCTTCGGCAAAAACATTCAGTACTTC.

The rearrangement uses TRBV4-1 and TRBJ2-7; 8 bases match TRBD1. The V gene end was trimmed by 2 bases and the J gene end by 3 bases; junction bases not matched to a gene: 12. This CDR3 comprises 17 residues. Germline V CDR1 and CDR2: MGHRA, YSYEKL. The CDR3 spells CASSQIFQGALDYEQYF. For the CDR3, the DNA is TGCGCCAGCAGCCAAATCTTTCAGGGGGCCCTCGACTACGAGCAGTACTTC.

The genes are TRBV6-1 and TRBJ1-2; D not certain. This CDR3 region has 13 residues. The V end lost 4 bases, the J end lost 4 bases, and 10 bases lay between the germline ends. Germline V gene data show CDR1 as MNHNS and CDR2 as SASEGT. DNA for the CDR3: TGTGCCAGCAGTGGTCGGGGATTCTATGGCTACACCTTC. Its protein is CASSGRGFYGYTF.

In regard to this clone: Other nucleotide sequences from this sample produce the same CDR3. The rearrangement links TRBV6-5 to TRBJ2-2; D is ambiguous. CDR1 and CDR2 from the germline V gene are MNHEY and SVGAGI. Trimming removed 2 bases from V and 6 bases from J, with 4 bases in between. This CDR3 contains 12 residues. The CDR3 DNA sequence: TGTGCCAGCAGTTACGGGTCCGGGGAGCTGTTTTTT. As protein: CASSYGSGELFF.

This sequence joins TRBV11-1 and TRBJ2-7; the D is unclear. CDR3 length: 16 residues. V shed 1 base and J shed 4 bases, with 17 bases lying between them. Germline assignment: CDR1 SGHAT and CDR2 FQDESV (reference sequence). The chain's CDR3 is CASSLVPQTMNYEQYF. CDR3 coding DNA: TGTGCCAGCAGCTTAGTCCCCCAGACCATGAATTACGAGCAGTACTTC.

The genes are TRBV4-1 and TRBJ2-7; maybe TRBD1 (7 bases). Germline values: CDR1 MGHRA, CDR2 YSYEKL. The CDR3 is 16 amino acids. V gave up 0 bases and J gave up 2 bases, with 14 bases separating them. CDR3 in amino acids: CASSQDSQGGTYEQYF. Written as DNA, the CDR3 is TGCGCCAGCAGCCAAGATTCCCAGGGGGGAACCTACGAGCAGTACTTC.

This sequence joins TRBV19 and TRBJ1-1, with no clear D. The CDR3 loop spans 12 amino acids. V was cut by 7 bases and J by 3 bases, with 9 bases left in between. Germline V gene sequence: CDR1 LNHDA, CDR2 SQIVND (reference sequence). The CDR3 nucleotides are TGTGCCAGTATTGGAAGGGACACTGAAGCTTTCTTT. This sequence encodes CASIGRDTEAFF.

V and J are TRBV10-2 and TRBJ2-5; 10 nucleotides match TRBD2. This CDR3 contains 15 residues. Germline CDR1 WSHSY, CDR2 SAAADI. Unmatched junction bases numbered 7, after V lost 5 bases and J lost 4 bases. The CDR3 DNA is TGCGCCAGCAGTCTAGCGGGAGTCGTAGGAGAGACCCAGTACTTC. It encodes CASSLAGVVGETQYF.

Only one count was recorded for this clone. In DNA, the CDR3 is TGTGCCAGCAGTGAGACAGGTTCTGGAAACACCATATATTTT. It translates to CASSETGSGNTIYF. The chain combines TRBV27 with TRBJ1-3; D may be TRBD1 (6 bases). This CDR3 comprises 14 residues. Trimming stripped 5 bases from V and 1 base from J, with 9 bases between. Germline V gene data show CDR1 as MNHEY and CDR2 as SMNVEV (reference sequence).

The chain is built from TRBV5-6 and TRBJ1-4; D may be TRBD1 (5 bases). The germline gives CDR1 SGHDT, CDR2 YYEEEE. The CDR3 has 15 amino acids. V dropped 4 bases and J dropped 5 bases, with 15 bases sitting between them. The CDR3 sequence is CASSQSGQGNEKLFF. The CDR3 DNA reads TGTGCCAGCAGCCAGTCAGGGCAGGGAAATGAAAAACTGTTTTTT.

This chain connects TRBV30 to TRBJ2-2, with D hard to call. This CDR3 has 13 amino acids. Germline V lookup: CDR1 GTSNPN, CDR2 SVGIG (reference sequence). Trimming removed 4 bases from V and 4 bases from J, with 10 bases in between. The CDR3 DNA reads TGTGCCTGGACCCGGGTCTTCACCGGGGAGCTGTTTTTT. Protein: CAWTRVFTGELFF.

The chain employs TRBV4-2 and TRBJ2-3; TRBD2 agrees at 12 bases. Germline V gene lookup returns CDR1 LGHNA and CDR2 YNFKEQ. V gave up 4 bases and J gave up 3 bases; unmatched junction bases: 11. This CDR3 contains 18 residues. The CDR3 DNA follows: TGTGCCAGCAGCCCTTTGACAGCTAGCGGGGGGGAAACAGATACGCAGTATTTT. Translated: CASSPLTASGGETDTQYF.

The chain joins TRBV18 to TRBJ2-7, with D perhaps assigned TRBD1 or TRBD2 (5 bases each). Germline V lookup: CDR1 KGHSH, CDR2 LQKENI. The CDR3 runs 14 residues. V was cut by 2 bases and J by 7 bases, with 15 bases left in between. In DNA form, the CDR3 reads TGTGCCAGCTCACCAGTGGGACCGACTTATGAGCAGTACTTC. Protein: CASSPVGPTYEQYF.

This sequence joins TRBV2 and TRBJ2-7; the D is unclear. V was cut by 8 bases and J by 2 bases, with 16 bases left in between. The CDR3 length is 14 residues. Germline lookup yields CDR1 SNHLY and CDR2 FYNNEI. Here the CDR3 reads CASSINGGPYEQYF. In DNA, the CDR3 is TGTGCCAGCTCTATTAATGGTGGGCCCTACGAGCAGTACTTC. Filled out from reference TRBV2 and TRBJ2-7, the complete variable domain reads EPEVTQTPSHQVTQMGQEVILRCVPISNHLYFYWYRQILGQKVEFLVSFYNNEISEKSEIFDDQFSVERPDGSNFTLKIRSTKLEDSAMYFCASSINGGPYEQYFGPGTRLTVT.

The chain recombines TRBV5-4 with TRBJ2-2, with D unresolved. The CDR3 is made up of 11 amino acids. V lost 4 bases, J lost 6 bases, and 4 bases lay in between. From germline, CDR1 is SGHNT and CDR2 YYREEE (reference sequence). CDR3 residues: CASSTAGELFF. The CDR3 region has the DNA TGTGCCAGCAGCACGGCCGGGGAGCTGTTTTTT.

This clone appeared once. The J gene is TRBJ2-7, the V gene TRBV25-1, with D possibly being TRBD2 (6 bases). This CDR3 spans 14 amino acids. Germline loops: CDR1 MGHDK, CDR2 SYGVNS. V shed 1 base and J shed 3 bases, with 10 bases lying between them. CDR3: CASSEWDGSYEQYF. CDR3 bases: TGTGCCAGCAGTGAATGGGACGGGAGCTACGAGCAGTACTTC.

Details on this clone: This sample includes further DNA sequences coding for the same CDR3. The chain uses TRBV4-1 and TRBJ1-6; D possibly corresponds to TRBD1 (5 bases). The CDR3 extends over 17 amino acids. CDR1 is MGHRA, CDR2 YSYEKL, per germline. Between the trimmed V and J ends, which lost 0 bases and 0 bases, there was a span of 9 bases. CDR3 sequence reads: CASSQEGESSYNSPLHF. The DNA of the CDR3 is TGCGCCAGCAGCCAAGAAGGGGAGAGCTCCTATAATTCACCCCTCCACTTT.

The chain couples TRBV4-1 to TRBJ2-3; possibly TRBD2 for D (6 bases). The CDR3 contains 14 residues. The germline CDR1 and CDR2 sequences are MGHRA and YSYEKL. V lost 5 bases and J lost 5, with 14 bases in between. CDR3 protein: CASSRDSRGDTQYF. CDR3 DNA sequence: TGCGCCAGCAGCAGGGACTCACGGGGAGATACGCAGTATTTT.

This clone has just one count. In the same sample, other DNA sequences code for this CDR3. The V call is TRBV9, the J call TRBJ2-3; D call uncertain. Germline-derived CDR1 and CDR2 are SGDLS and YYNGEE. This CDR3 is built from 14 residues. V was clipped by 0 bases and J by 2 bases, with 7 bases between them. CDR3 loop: CASSVGPNTDTQYF. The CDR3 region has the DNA TGTGCCAGCAGCGTAGGGCCTAACACAGATACGCAGTATTTT.

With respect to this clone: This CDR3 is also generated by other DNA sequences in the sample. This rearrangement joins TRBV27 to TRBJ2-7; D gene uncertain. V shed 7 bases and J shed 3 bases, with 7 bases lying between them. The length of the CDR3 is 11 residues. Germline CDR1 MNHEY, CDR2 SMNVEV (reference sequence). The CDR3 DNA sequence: TGTGCCAGCATCGGCGGCTACGAGCAGTACTTC. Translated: CASIGGYEQYF.